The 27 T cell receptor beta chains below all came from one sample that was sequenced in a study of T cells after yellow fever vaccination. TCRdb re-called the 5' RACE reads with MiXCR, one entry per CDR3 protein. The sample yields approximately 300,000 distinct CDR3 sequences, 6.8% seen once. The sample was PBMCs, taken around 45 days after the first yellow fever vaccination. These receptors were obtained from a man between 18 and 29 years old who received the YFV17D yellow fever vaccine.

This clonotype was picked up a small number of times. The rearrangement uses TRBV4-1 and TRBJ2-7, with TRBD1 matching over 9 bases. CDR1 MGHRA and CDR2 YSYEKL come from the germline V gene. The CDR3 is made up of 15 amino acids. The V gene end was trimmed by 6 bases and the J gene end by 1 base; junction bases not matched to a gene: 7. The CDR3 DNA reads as TGCGCCAGCAGGAAAGACAGGGGGATGTCCTACGAGCAGTACTTC. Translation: CASRKDRGMSYEQYF.

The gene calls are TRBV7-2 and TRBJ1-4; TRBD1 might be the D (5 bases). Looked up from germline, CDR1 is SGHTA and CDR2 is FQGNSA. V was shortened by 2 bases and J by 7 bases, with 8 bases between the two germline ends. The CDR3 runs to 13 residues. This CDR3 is CASSLQGSEKLFF. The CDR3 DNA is TGTGCCAGCAGCTTACAGGGAAGTGAAAAACTGTTTTTT.

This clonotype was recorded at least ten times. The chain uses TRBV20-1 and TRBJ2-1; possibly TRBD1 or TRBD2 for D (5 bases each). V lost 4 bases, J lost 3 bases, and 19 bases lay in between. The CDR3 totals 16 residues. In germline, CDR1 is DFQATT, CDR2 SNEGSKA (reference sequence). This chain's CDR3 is CSAITGQGGFYNEQFF. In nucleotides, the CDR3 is TGCAGTGCTATCACGGGGCAGGGTGGTTTCTACAATGAGCAGTTCTTC.

In nucleotides, the CDR3 is TGTGCCAGCAGCCTAGAGGTCGAGATCAAAAACATTCAGTACTTC. This translates into CASSLEVEIKNIQYF. The chain links TRBV6-1 to TRBJ2-4; D unclear. Germline assignment: CDR1 MNHNS and CDR2 SASEGT. This CDR3 is 15 amino acids long. Trimming took off 6 bases at V and 3 bases at J, with 15 bases between the two ends.

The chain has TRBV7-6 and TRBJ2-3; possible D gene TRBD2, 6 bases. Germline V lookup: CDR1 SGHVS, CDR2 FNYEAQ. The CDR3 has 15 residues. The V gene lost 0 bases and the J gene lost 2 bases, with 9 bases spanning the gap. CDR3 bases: TGTGCCAGCAGCTTAGCGGGGGGTGACACAGATACGCAGTATTTT. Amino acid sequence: CASSLAGGDTDTQYF. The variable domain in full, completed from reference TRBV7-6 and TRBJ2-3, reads GAGVSQSPRYKVTKRGQDVALRCDPISGHVSLYWYRQALGQGPEFLTYFNYEAQQDKSGLPNDRFSAERPEGSISTLTIQRTEQRDSAMYRCASSLAGGDTDTQYFGPGTRLTVL.

CDR3: CASSYRESQLYGYTF. DNA for the CDR3: TGTGCCAGCAGTTACCGGGAATCACAGCTTTATGGCTACACCTTC. The chain links TRBV6-5 to TRBJ1-2; D not certain. This CDR3 contains 15 residues. Trimming shortened V by 2 bases and J by 5 bases, and 15 bases separated the two germline ends. Germline V gene sequence: CDR1 MNHEY, CDR2 SVGAGI.

CDR3 residues: CASSALTGQGVDSPLHF. For the CDR3, the DNA is TGTGCCAGCAGCGCCCTGACCGGACAGGGGGTAGATTCACCCCTCCACTTT. The chain has TRBV21-1 and TRBJ1-6; TRBD1 is the table's D call, not checked against the DNA. TRBV21-1 is termed a pseudogene. CDR3 length: 17 residues.

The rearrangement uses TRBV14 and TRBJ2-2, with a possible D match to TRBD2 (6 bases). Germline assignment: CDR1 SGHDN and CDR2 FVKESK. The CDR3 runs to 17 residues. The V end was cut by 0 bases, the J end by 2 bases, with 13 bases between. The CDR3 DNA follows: TGTGCCAGCAGCCAAGATAAGGAGGGCTCAAACACCGGGGAGCTGTTTTTT. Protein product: CASSQDKEGSNTGELFF. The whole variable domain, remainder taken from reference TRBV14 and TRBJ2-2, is EAGVTQFPSHSVIEKGQTVTLRCDPISGHDNLYWYRRVMGKEIKFLLHFVKESKQDESGMPNNRFLAERTGGTYSTLKVQPAELEDSGVYFCASSQDKEGSNTGELFFGEGSRLTVL.

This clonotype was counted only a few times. The CDR3 protein is CASSSGTANQVQFF. As DNA, the CDR3 is TGTGCCAGCAGTTCCGGGACAGCTAATCAAGTACAGTTCTTC. The chain links TRBV12-3 or TRBV12-4 to TRBJ2-1; 7 positions agree with TRBD1. Trimming removed 4 bases from V and 13 bases from J; junction bases left unmatched: 13. The CDR3 loop spans 14 amino acids.

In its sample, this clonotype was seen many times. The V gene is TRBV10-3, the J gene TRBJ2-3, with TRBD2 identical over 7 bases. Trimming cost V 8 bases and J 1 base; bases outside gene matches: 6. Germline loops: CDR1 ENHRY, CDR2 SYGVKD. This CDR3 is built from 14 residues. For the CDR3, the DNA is TGTGCCATCCGGTCCAGCGGGGGCACAGATACGCAGTATTTT. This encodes CAIRSSGGTDTQYF.

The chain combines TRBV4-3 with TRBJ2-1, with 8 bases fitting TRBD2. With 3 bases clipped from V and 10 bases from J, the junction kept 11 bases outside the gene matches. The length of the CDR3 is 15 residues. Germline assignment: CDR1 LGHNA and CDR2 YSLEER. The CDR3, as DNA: TGCGCCAGCAGCCATACCGGGACCCAGCGGGAGGAGCAGTTCTTC. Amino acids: CASSHTGTQREEQFF.

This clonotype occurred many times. The DNA for the CDR3 is TGCGCCAGCAGCTTGGCCGAGGCGGTCCCAGATACGCAGTATTTT. Protein: CASSLAEAVPDTQYF. The chain has TRBV5-1 and TRBJ2-3; D is unclear. Germline V gene lookup returns CDR1 SGHRS and CDR2 YFSETQ. CDR3 length: 15 residues. Trimming removed 0 bases from V and 4 bases from J, with 12 bases in between.

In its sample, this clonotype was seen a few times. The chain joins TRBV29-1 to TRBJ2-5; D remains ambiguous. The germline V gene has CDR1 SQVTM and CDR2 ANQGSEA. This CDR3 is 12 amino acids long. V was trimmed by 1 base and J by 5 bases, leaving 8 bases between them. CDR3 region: CSVEGYGETQYF. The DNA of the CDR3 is TGCAGCGTTGAAGGATATGGGGAGACCCAGTACTTC.

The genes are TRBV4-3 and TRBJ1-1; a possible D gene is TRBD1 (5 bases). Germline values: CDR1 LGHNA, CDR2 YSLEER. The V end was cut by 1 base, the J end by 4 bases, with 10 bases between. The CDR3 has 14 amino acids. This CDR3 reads CASSQGGHPTEAFF. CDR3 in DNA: TGCGCCAGCAGCCAAGGAGGACATCCCACTGAAGCTTTCTTT.

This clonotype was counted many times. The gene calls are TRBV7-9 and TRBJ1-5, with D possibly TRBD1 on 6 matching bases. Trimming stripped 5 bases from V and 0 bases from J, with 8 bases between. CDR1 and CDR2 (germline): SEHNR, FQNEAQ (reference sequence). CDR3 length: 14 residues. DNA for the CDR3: TGTGCCAGCAGCCGGACAGATAGCAATCAGCCCCAGCATTTT. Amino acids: CASSRTDSNQPQHF.

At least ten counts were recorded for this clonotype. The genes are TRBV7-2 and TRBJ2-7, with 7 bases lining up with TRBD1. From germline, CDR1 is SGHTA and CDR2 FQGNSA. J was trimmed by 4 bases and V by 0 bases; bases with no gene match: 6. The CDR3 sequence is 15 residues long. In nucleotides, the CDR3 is TGTGCCAGCAGCTTAGCGCAGGGGACAGAGTACGAGCAGTACGTC. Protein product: CASSLAQGTEYEQYV.

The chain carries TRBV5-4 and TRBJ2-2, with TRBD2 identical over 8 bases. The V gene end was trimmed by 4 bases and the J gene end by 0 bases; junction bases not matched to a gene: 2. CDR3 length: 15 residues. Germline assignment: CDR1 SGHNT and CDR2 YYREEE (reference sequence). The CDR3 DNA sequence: TGTGCCAGCAGCCTGGGACTAGCGAACACCGGGGAGCTGTTTTTT. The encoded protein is CASSLGLANTGELFF.

The CDR3 nucleotides are TGTGCCAGCTCACCCGAGGGGAACACTGAAGCTTTCTTT. Translating it yields CASSPEGNTEAFF. The chain employs TRBV18 and TRBJ1-1; unclear D gene. Germline V lookup: CDR1 KGHSH, CDR2 LQKENI. This CDR3 region has 13 residues. Trimming took 3 bases from V and 1 from J, leaving 6 bases between them.

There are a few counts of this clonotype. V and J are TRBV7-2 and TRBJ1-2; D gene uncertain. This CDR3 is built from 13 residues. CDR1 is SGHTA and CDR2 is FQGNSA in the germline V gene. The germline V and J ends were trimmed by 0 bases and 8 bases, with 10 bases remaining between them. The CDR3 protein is CASSLASQKGYTF. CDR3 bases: TGTGCCAGCAGCTTAGCGTCGCAGAAAGGCTACACCTTC.

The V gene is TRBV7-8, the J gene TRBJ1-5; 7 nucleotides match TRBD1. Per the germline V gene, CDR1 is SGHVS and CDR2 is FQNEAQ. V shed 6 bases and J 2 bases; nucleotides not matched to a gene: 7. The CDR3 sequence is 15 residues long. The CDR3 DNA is TGTGCCAGCAGTCGGACAGGTCGGGGCAATCAGCCCCAGCATTTT. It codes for CASSRTGRGNQPQHF.

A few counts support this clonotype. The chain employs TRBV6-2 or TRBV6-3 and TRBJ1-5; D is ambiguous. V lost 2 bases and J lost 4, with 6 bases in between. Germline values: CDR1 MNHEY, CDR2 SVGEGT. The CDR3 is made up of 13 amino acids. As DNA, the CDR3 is TGTGCCAGCAGTTACACGCTGAATCAGCCCCAGCATTTT. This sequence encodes CASSYTLNQPQHF.

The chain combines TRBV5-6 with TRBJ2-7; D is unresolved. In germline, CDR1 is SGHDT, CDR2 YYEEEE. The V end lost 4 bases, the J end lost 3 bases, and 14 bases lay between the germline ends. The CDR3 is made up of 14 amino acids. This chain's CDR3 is CASSPQLLSYEQYF. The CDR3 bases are TGTGCCAGCAGCCCCCAACTCCTCAGCTACGAGCAGTACTTC. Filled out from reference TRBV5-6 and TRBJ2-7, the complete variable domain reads DAGVTQSPTHLIKTRGQQVTLRCSPKSGHDTVSWYQQALGQGPQFIFQYYEEEERQRGNFPDRFSGHQFPNYSSELNVNALLLGDSALYLCASSPQLLSYEQYFGPGTRLTVT.

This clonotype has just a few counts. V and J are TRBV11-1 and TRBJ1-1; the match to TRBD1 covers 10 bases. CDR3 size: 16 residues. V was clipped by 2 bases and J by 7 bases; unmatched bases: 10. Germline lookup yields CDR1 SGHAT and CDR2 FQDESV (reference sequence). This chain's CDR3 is CASSLRGDRGLDEAFF. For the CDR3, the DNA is TGTGCCAGCAGCTTAAGGGGAGACAGGGGGCTGGATGAAGCTTTCTTT.

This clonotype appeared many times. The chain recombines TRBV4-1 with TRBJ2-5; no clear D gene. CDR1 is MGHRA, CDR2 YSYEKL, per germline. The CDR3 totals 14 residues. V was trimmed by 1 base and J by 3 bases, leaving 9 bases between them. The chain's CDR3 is CASSQGHSEETQYF. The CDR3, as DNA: TGCGCCAGCAGCCAAGGACACTCAGAAGAGACCCAGTACTTC.

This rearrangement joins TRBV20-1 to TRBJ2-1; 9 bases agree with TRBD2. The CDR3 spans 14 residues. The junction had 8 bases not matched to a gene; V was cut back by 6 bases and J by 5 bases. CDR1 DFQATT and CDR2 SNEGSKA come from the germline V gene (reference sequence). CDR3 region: CSARKRGADNEQFF. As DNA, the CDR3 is TGCAGTGCGAGAAAGCGGGGGGCCGACAATGAGCAGTTCTTC.

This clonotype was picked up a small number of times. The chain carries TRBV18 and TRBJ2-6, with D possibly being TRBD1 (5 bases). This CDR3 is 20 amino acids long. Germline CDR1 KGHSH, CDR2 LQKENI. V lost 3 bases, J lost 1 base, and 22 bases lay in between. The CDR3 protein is CASSPPIVTPGISGANVLTF. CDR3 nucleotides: TGTGCCAGCTCACCCCCTATTGTTACTCCAGGGATTTCTGGGGCCAACGTCCTGACTTTC.

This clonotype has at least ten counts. The CDR3 sequence: CASSLRAGEETQYF. The CDR3 nucleotides are TGTGCCAGCAGCTTAAGGGCAGGGGAAGAGACCCAGTACTTC. The J gene is TRBJ2-5, the V gene TRBV7-9, with TRBD1 as a possible D gene (6 bases). V was clipped by 2 bases and J by 3 bases, with 10 bases between them. The CDR3 consists of 14 residues. Looked up from germline, CDR1 is SEHNR and CDR2 is FQNEAQ (reference sequence).